This record covers a single TCR beta chain. Its target antigen remains unknown. From each donor, an approximately 2.6 ml peripheral blood sample was collected into PAXgene tubes and kept at -80 degrees C. Without any T cell sorting, total RNA was extracted from whole blood using the PAXgene blood miRNA kit on an automated QIAcube. Deep TCRalpha and TCRbeta repertoire profiling with unique molecular barcoding was performed on peripheral blood of monozygotic twin pairs concordant or discordant for inflammatory bowel disease. For every twin pair, smoking habits were documented, and each individual was categorised as a current, former or never smoker. From a lookup of the germline V gene, CDR1 and CDR2 are KGHSH and LQKENI. From its cysteine to its phenylalanine, the CDR3 spans 16 amino acids. Only the protein is available. The library was obtained by 5' RACE. The input for every TCR library was around 3,600 ng of total RNA. For each sample, cDNA synthesis was carried out in eight separate reactions using SMARTScribe reverse transcriptase. During cDNA synthesis, template switching was used to introduce unique molecular identifiers that contained a 6-nucleotide sample barcode. TCRalpha and TCRbeta cDNA was amplified in two nested PCRs of 16 and 9 cycles, and bead purification was carried out after each PCR. Before amplification, cDNA was treated with uracil DNA-glycosylase and purified using the QIAquick PCR purification kit. The second PCR was the step at which Illumina TruSeq-compatible adapters and sample-specific barcodes were added. Library quality and concentration were checked on TapeStation and Qubit, and libraries were pooled at around 5 ng each. Sequencing of pooled libraries was carried out on an Illumina HiSeq2500 single-index Rapid Run using 2 x 100 bp reads and custom sequencing primers. The source study handled its data this way. MiGEC version 1.2.6 was used for UMI-based consensus assembly, which corrected PCR and sequencing errors. MiXCR version 2.1.1 handled V(D)J alignment, clonotype assembly and CDR3 extraction. To normalise gene usage, clonotype sharing and MAIT/NKT TCR abundance, the top 1000, 10 000 and 20 000 clonotypes in each sample were analysed. After downsampling to 27 000 UMIs, diversity was calculated as the inverse Simpson index using the vegan R package. Paired Mann-Whitney U tests were applied to discordant twin pairs, with Benjamini-Hochberg correction for multiple testing. TCRdb reprocessed the sequencing reads and holds a single record per CDR3 protein sequence, with no DNA. V and J calls and clone size were set by TCRdb, not the authors. The table for this sample lists approximately 400,000 distinct CDR3 sequences. The leading ten clones occupy less than 2.5% of the sample.

This record belongs to a study of monozygotic twins with inflammatory bowel disease (dated by TCRdb to between 2019 and 2020). Broadly, across the study: In total, roughly 30 monozygotic twin pairs made up the full study: 19 Danish pairs, all IBD-discordant, plus nine German pairs, of which four were IBD-concordant and five were IBD-discordant. The search for disease-associated traits relied mainly on comparing IBD patients with their genetically identical healthy co-twins within discordant pairs. Each individual had, on average, about 151 000 unique TCRalpha sequences and 181 000 unique TCRbeta sequences available for analysis.

The paper as a whole reports these results and caveats: Differing immunosuppressive treatments among patients may have added background noise and inter-individual variability to the repertoires. Concordant and discordant twins showed no difference in repertoire similarity, possibly because of limited statistical power. Measured by the inverse Simpson index, TCRbeta repertoire diversity was lower in IBD patients than in their healthy co-twins. Fewer clonotypes were shared with other individuals by IBD patients than by healthy twins, most markedly in patients showing signs of disease activity. The analysis was unable to tell different T cell subtypes apart. No single strong signal or clonotype linked to IBD turned up in the results, so the idea that one exists was not supported.

The TCR sequence derives from a human donor with ulcerative colitis or Crohn's disease, or a healthy co-twin of an affected twin (not recorded which). Sequencing was performed on blood. The V and J genes are TRBV18 and TRBJ2-1; absent DNA, TCRdb's TRBD2 call cannot be checked. CDR3 reads: CASSPPLAGVINEQFF.